Reported below is one T cell receptor beta chain. Its antigen is not known. These data originate in a study of cytomegalovirus exposure and HLA in healthy donors. Findings and limits, study-wide: Rare TCR sequences predominated, though certain public TCRs were found in many donors. A later analysis found common viral pathogens apparently linked to several of the most significant clusters. Analyzed later, most CMV-associated TCR beta chains appeared HLA-restricted.

Primers included in the PCR were 60 Vbeta and 13 Jbeta primers. Source study methods: Around 9.9 million shared chains were among the approximately 87 million unique TCR beta chains that a later analysis counted. Assay used: immunoSEQ multiplex PCR; TCRdb lists only in-frame clones, some missing. V and J calls plus clone size are reproduced from that table; the DNA served to infer D and trimming. Altogether 150,000 to 200,000 clones are present, about four fifths being singletons, with the ten largest covering 2% to 3%. Germline V gene data show CDR1 as SGHNT and CDR2 as YYREEE (reference sequence). The V gene end was trimmed by 3 bases and the J gene end by 2 bases; junction bases not matched to a gene: 12. The CDR3 loop spans 17 amino acids.

Specimen: PBMCs. The rearrangement links TRBV5-4 to TRBJ2-5, with TRBD2 identical over 8 bases. The TCR was taken from a woman aged 50 to 65 in good health and CMV-seropositive. Here the CDR3 DNA reads TGTGCCAGCAGCTCGGGGGGGGGACGGAACCTTCAAGAGACCCAGTACTTC. Amino acids: CASSSGGGRNLQETQYF.